Listed here is a single TCR beta chain. The identical CDR3 is also encoded by other nucleotide sequences in the sample. Original methodology: For nucleated cells, counts were estimated from reference gene primer amplification. Assay used: immunoSEQ multiplex PCR; TCRdb lists only in-frame clones, some missing. That table furnishes V, J and clone size, whereas the DNA furnished D and trimming. This table holds 150,000 to 160,000 clones, around 82% found once. This record belongs to a study of blood T cell repertoires in COVID-19. Looking at the study overall: From the United States, Italy and Spain came samples of acute and convalescent COVID-19.

With 0 bases removed from V and 5 bases from J, the gap between germline ends came to 10 bases. Looked up from germline, CDR1 is MNHEY and CDR2 is SVGAGI. The CDR3 runs 14 residues. This chain links TRBV6-5 with TRBJ2-5; a weak D match, TRBD2 (5 bases). The sequencing sample was made of peripheral blood. The sequence was collected from a man between 60 and 75 years old with COVID-19, enrolled during active disease. The CDR3 nucleotides are TGTGCCAGCAGTTACTCGAGAGGGTGGGAGACCCAGTACTTC. Its protein is CASSYSRGWETQYF.